These 8 T cell receptor beta chains were all obtained from the same sample, sequenced in a study of cytomegalovirus exposure and HLA in healthy donors. PCR used 60 Vbeta primers and 13 Jbeta primers. Here immunoSEQ multiplex PCR was the method, and the copy in TCRdb shows in-frame clones only, minus some. The data hold approximately 120,000 clones, with more than 65% observed a single time. The source material was PBMCs. These receptors were obtained from a man in his late teens or twenties in good health and CMV-seropositive.

This rearrangement joins TRBV2 to TRBJ2-2; TRBD2 matches 10 bases. V dropped 5 bases and J dropped 3; count of bases not matched to a gene: 9. Looked up from germline, CDR1 is SNHLY and CDR2 is FYNNEI. This CDR3 has 17 amino acids. The CDR3: CASSHISGGLYTGELFF. The CDR3 DNA reads TGTGCCAGCAGTCACATTAGCGGGGGGTTATACACCGGGGAGCTGTTTTTT.

The CDR3 here is CASSPNRGRFSYEQYF. CDR3 bases: TGTGCCAGCAGCCCCAACAGGGGCCGATTCTCTTACGAGCAGTACTTC. The V gene is TRBV5-8, the J gene TRBJ2-5; 7 bases are a match to TRBD1. The end of the DNA aligns better with TRBJ2-7, so the J call may be wrong. This CDR3 has 16 amino acids. Germline V gene sequence: CDR1 SGHTS, CDR2 YDEGEE.

The CDR3 DNA is TGCGCCAGCAGCTTGGGGAGACAGGGAACAACTAATGAAAAACTGTTTTTT. Its translation is CASSLGRQGTTNEKLFF. The genes are TRBV5-1 and TRBJ1-4; 7 bases are a match to TRBD1. Germline-derived CDR1 and CDR2 are SGHRS and YFSETQ. With V trimmed by 0 bases and J by 0 bases, 5 bases remained unmatched. CDR3 length: 17 amino acids.

The J gene is TRBJ2-5, the V gene TRBV7-2; D remains ambiguous. The better agreement between TRBJ2-7 and the DNA end casts doubt on the J call. This CDR3 has 13 amino acids. Germline CDR1 and CDR2: SGHTA and FQGNSA. CDR3 loop: CASSKQLSYEQYF. CDR3 DNA sequence: TGTGCCAGCAGCAAACAGCTCTCCTACGAGCAGTACTTC.

This chain joins TRBV9 and TRBJ2-3; the match to TRBD1 covers 7 bases. This CDR3 contains 17 residues. Germline CDR1 is SGDLS and CDR2 is YYNGEE. J was trimmed by 2 bases and V by 3 bases; bases with no gene match: 12. CDR3 coding DNA: TGTGCCAGCAGCGCCCCCCGGGACAGAGCTACCACAGATACGCAGTATTTT. The encoded protein is CASSAPRDRATTDTQYF.

This chain connects TRBV29-1 to TRBJ1-6; D is unresolved. V dropped 1 base and J dropped 7 bases, with 11 bases sitting between them. CDR1 is SQVTM and CDR2 is ANQGSEA in the germline V gene. The CDR3 totals 14 residues. This chain's CDR3 is CSVEVGQENSPLHF. In DNA, the CDR3 is TGCAGCGTTGAAGTGGGCCAGGAAAATTCACCCCTCCACTTT.

The chain is built from TRBV27 and TRBJ2-3; TRBD2 matches at 9 bases. V lost 5 bases to trimming and J lost 5 bases; unmatched junction nucleotides: 20. Germline CDR1 reads MNHEY; CDR2 reads SMNVEV (reference sequence). The CDR3 loop spans 19 amino acids. The CDR3 spells CASSTLFEGASGVGDTQYF. As DNA, the CDR3 is TGTGCCAGCAGTACCCTTTTCGAAGGGGCTAGCGGGGTAGGAGATACGCAGTATTTT.

The chain uses TRBV10-2 and TRBJ1-2; D is undetermined. CDR3 length: 13 residues. Trimming took 4 bases from V and 6 from J, leaving 12 bases between them. Germline lookup yields CDR1 WSHSY and CDR2 SAAADI. The CDR3 sequence: CASSVGLYDGYTF. CDR3 DNA sequence: TGCGCCAGCAGTGTTGGCTTATACGATGGCTACACCTTC.